These 13 T cell receptor beta chains originate from one sample sequenced in a study of tissue T cells after allogeneic stem cell transplantation. The repertoire was sequenced with immunoSEQ multiplex PCR; TCRdb's copy has only in-frame clones and lacks some. The table lists 6,500 to 7,000 clones, 50% of them singletons. Stated time point: mouse harvest day 7 after allogeneic transplant. The graft held 10^6 splenic CD5+ T cells and 10^7 T-cell-depleted bone marrow cells. Sequences were obtained from gut tissue. The receptors shown here come from a female BALB/c mouse given C57BL/6 T cells with graft-versus-host disease after an allogeneic hematopoietic cell transplant.

In regard to this clone: Germline and genes here are mouse. The read ends 1 residue shy of where the CDR3 ends; the end is completed using the germline J gene. V and J are TRBV13-1 and TRBJ2-4, with D unclear. With 1 base removed from V and 5 bases from J, the gap between germline ends came to 8 bases. The CDR3 contains 13 residues. Per germline, CDR1 NSHNY and CDR2 SYGAGN. The CDR3 bases that were read are TGTGCCAGCAGTGATCGGGTGGGAAACACCTTGTAC. This encodes CASSDRVGNTLY. The CDR3 in its entirety is CASSDRVGNTLYF.

Only a few counts were recorded for this clone. The listed genes are named as in mouse. CDR3 DNA (partial): TGTGCCAGCAGCCACGGACTGGGGAGCTCCTATGAACAGTAC. It specifies CASSHGLGSSYEQY. The CDR3 as a whole reads CASSHGLGSSYEQYF. The V gene is TRBV2, the J gene TRBJ2-7; 9 bases align to TRBD2. The read terminates 1 residue before the CDR3 end, so the remaining end is supplied by the germline J gene. The germline V gene encodes CDR1 LGHNA and CDR2 YSYQKL. With 3 bases clipped from V and 0 bases from J, the junction kept 3 bases outside the gene matches. The CDR3 sequence is 15 residues long.

As regards this clone: Gene and germline names: mouse. Read sequence stops 1 residue before the CDR3 end, and the germline J gene provides the missing end. V is TRBV26 and J is TRBJ1-2; D ambiguous. CDR3 length equals 13 residues. Trimming cost V 8 bases and J 0 bases, with 10 bases left between them. Germline loops: CDR1 KGHPV, CDR2 FQNQEV (reference sequence). The CDR3 is CASRQVANSDYTF. The sequenced part of the CDR3 DNA is TGTGCCAGCCGGCAGGTTGCAAACTCCGACTACACC. The whole variable domain, filled in from reference TRBV26 and TRBJ1-2, reads NSKVIQTPRYLVKGQGQKAKMRCIPEKGHPVVFWYQQNKNNEFKFLINFQNQEVLQQIDMTEKRFSAECPSNSPCSLEIQSSEAGDSALYLCASRQVANSDYTFGSGTRLLVI.

This clone was counted a few times. Germline and genes: mouse. The read terminates 1 residue before the CDR3 end, so the remaining end is supplied by the germline J gene. The V call is TRBV16, the J call TRBJ2-1; D not resolved. V lost 0 bases and J lost 7, with 7 bases in between. Germline assignment: CDR1 SGHSA and CDR2 FRNQAP. The CDR3 is 13 residues long. The covered CDR3 bases are TGTGCAAGCAGCTTAGATCCCGGGGCTGAGCAGTTC. Translating gives CASSLDPGAEQF. The CDR3 as a whole reads CASSLDPGAEQFF.

This clone turned up a few times. The gene names given are mouse names. The read falls 1 residue short of the CDR3 end, and the missing part is taken from the germline J gene. Distinct nucleotide sequences in the sample also encode this CDR3. The rearrangement links TRBV26 to TRBJ1-3; D is unclear. Germline lookup yields CDR1 KGHPV and CDR2 FQNQEV (reference sequence). V shed 3 bases and J shed 0 bases, with 6 bases lying between them. CDR3 length: 14 residues. CDR3 amino acids: CASSLGNSGNTLYF. The part of the CDR3 DNA that was read is TGTGCCAGCAGTCTCGGCAATTCTGGAAATACGCTCTAT.

With respect to this clone: Mouse gene names and germline throughout. The CDR3 end lies 1 residue beyond the end of the read and is filled in from the germline J gene. V and J are TRBV13-3 and TRBJ2-5; possible D gene TRBD2, 6 bases. Germline loops: CDR1 NNHDY, CDR2 SYVADS. CDR3 length equals 13 residues. Trimming cost V 6 bases and J 0 bases, with 8 bases left between them. The CDR3 loop reads CASNDWNQDTQYF. CDR3 bases read: TGTGCCAGCAATGACTGGAACCAAGACACCCAGTAC.

The sample holds one count of this clone. Mouse gene names and germline throughout. The read ends 1 residue before the CDR3 terminus; that terminus is restored from the germline J gene. Other DNA sequences of this sample code for an identical CDR3. The chain recombines TRBV26 with TRBJ2-5; no clear D gene. With 6 bases removed from V and 0 bases from J, the gap between germline ends came to 10 bases. Germline CDR1 and CDR2: KGHPV and FQNQEV (reference sequence). This CDR3 contains 14 residues. The CDR3 region is CASSPTINQDTQYF. The part of the CDR3 DNA that was read is TGTGCCAGCAGCCCGACAATTAACCAAGACACCCAGTAC.

This clone was seen a few times. Gene names and germline refer to mouse. The read falls 1 residue short of the CDR3 end, and the missing part is taken from the germline J gene. The rearrangement joins TRBV19 to TRBJ2-7; no clear D gene. Germline V CDR1 and CDR2: FNHDT, SITEND (reference sequence). V lost 1 base and J lost 2, with 4 bases in between. The CDR3 extends over 12 amino acids. The CDR3 DNA, read in part, is TGTGCCAGCAGTATACCGGCCTATGAACAGTAC. Its translation: CASSIPAYEQY. The complete CDR3 sequence is CASSIPAYEQYF.

For this clone: Gene names are mouse gene names. This chain's CDR3 is CAWSPPTGGGYEQYF. The CDR3 bases that were read are TGTGCCTGGAGTCCTCCGACTGGGGGGGGGTATGAACAGTAC. The chain combines TRBV31 with TRBJ2-7, with 11 bases matching TRBD2. The CDR3 end falls 1 residue outside the read, so it is completed with the germline J gene. The CDR3 consists of 15 residues. The germline gives CDR1 GKSSPN, CDR2 SITVG. The V segment lost 1 base and the J segment 4 bases; nucleotides outside the gene matches: 6.

As for this clone: All gene names here are mouse names. The CDR3 end lies 1 residue beyond the end of the read and is filled in from the germline J gene. V gene TRBV26 combines with J gene TRBJ2-3, with TRBD1 matching over 11 bases. The V gene end was trimmed by 3 bases and the J gene end by 3 bases; junction bases not matched to a gene: 2. Germline loops: CDR1 KGHPV, CDR2 FQNQEV (reference sequence). CDR3 size: 15 residues. CDR3 residues: CASSLGDRGAETLYF. The part of the CDR3 DNA that was read is TGTGCCAGCAGTCTAGGGGACAGGGGGGCAGAAACGCTGTAT.

Of note for this clone: Genes and germline are mouse. CDR3 loop: CASSPRLGGSSYEQYF. The CDR3 bases that were read are TGTGCCAGCAGTCCTAGACTGGGGGGAAGCTCCTATGAACAGTAC. The J gene is TRBJ2-7, the V gene TRBV19, with 10 bases aligning to TRBD2. The read comes to an end 1 residue before the CDR3 does, leaving the germline J gene to fill in the end. After removal of 4 bases from V and 0 bases from J, the junction contained 7 bases not matched to a gene. Germline CDR1 and CDR2: FNHDT and SITEND (reference sequence). This CDR3 contains 16 residues.

In the case of this clone: Genes and germline come from the mouse. The CDR3 extends 1 residue past the end of the read, so its final part is completed from the germline J gene. V gene TRBV26 combines with J gene TRBJ1-1; D perhaps matches TRBD1 (6 bases). The CDR3 has 15 amino acids. Trimming stripped 3 bases from V and 0 bases from J, with 11 bases between. CDR1 and CDR2 from the germline V gene are KGHPV and FQNQEV (reference sequence). CDR3 DNA, as far as it was read: TGTGCCAGCAGTCTCACCGGGACAACAAACACAGAAGTCTTC. Protein: CASSLTGTTNTEVF. The entire CDR3 reads CASSLTGTTNTEVFF.

This clone was detected a few times. The listed genes are named as in mouse. The read terminates 1 residue ahead of where the CDR3 ends, so the germline J gene completes it. The chain recombines TRBV15 with TRBJ2-1; D is uncertain. The CDR3 length is 11 residues. The germline V and J ends were trimmed by 1 base and 5 bases, with 0 bases remaining between them. The V gene's germline CDR1 is SGHND and CDR2 FRSKSL. CDR3: CASSLDAEQFF. Incomplete CDR3 DNA: TGTGCCAGCAGTTTAGATGCTGAGCAGTTC.